The 9 T cell receptor beta chains presented below share a single source sample, sequenced in a study of low-dose radiotherapy and immunotherapy resistance in tumors. First-strand cDNA used TRAV- and TRBV-specific primers, covering alpha and beta chains. An approximately 19-cycle PCR with a constant-region primer and V-primer adapter amplified TCRs. In TCRdb, the reads were re-called with MiXCR into one record per CDR3 protein. The table lists 15,000 to 20,000 distinct CDR3 sequences, less than 85% of them singletons. The receptors originated from a human donor with advanced metastatic prostate, ovarian, gallbladder or colorectal cancer (not recorded which). This table probably holds off-target reads from a library built for another chain.

CDR3 amino acids: CASRPGVFTGNTIYF. CDR3 DNA: TGTGCCAGCCGCCCGGGGGTTTTTACTGGAAACACCATATATTTT. J is TRBJ1-3 and V is TRBV6-2 or TRBV6-3, with D perhaps matching TRBD1 (5 bases). The CDR3 sequence is 15 residues long. Trimming stripped 8 bases from V and 2 bases from J, with 16 bases between. In germline, CDR1 is MNHEY, CDR2 SVGEGT.

The chain carries TRBV4-1 and TRBJ1-3, with TRBD1 as a possible D gene (5 bases). The CDR3 sequence is 17 residues long. Trimming removed 2 bases from V and 0 bases from J, with 14 bases in between. Germline values: CDR1 MGHRA, CDR2 YSYEKL. CDR3 sequence reads: CASSQLPGPTSGNTIYF. CDR3 coding DNA: TGCGCCAGCAGCCAACTACCGGGGCCAACCTCTGGAAACACCATATATTTT.

The J gene is TRBJ2-2, the V gene TRBV29-1; D could derive from TRBD1 or TRBD2 (5 bases each). The germline gives CDR1 SQVTM, CDR2 ANQGSEA. Trimming cost V 7 bases and J 7 bases, with 16 bases left between them. The CDR3 has 13 amino acids. The chain's CDR3 is CSARDPGFGELFF. CDR3 in DNA: TGCAGCGCACGGGACCCGGGATTCGGGGAGCTGTTTTTT.

The chain employs TRBV15 and TRBJ2-2; D not certain. V lost 3 bases, J lost 6 bases, and 5 bases lay in between. The CDR3 extends over 12 amino acids. Per the germline V gene, CDR1 is LNHNV and CDR2 is YYDKDF (reference sequence). For the CDR3, the DNA is TGTGCCACCAGCAGTCATTCCGGGGAGCTGTTTTTT. This encodes CATSSHSGELFF.

The V call is TRBV7-2, the J call TRBJ1-3; D ambiguous. CDR1 and CDR2 from the germline V gene are SGHTA and FQGNSA. V was pared by 4 bases and J by 0 bases, with 10 bases between. There are 15 residues in the CDR3. The CDR3 sequence is CASSYTRASGNTIYF. The CDR3 nucleotides are TGTGCCAGCAGCTACACGCGGGCCTCTGGAAACACCATATATTTT.

The chain links TRBV28 to TRBJ2-3; unclear D gene. V dropped 4 bases and J dropped 0 bases, with 5 bases sitting between them. Per germline, CDR1 MDHEN and CDR2 SYDVKM. CDR3 length: 13 amino acids. CDR3 protein: CASSSPSTDTQYF. CDR3 DNA sequence: TGTGCCAGCAGTTCACCTAGCACAGATACGCAGTATTTT.

A word on this clonotype: At one end, the junction sequence differs from germline, possibly due to a read error. The J gene is TRBJ2-2, the V gene TRBV4-3; 8 bases agree with TRBD1. The CDR3 contains 15 residues. The V gene's germline CDR1 is LGHNA and CDR2 YSLEER. The CDR3 nucleotides are TGCGCCAGCACTAAAAGGACAGGGATCGACGGGGAGCTGTATTTT. As protein: CASTKRTGIDGELYF.

The CDR3 reads CASSDFRGTGDTQYF. DNA for the CDR3: TGTGCCAGCAGCGACTTTCGGGGGACGGGGGATACGCAGTATTTT. The rearrangement joins TRBV9 to TRBJ2-3, with a weak D call TRBD2 (6 bases). CDR1 and CDR2 from the germline V gene are SGDLS and YYNGEE. V lost 3 bases and J 6 bases, leaving 17 bases between the germline ends. The CDR3 runs 15 residues.

The chain links TRBV9 to TRBJ2-4; weak D call: TRBD2 (5 bases). Trimming removed 6 bases from V and 5 bases from J, with 18 bases in between. There are 15 residues in the CDR3. Germline values: CDR1 SGDLS, CDR2 YYNGEE. CDR3 nucleotides: TGTGCCAGCAACACGTCGCCCGATAGCGAAAACATTCAGTACTTC. Its protein product is CASNTSPDSENIQYF.